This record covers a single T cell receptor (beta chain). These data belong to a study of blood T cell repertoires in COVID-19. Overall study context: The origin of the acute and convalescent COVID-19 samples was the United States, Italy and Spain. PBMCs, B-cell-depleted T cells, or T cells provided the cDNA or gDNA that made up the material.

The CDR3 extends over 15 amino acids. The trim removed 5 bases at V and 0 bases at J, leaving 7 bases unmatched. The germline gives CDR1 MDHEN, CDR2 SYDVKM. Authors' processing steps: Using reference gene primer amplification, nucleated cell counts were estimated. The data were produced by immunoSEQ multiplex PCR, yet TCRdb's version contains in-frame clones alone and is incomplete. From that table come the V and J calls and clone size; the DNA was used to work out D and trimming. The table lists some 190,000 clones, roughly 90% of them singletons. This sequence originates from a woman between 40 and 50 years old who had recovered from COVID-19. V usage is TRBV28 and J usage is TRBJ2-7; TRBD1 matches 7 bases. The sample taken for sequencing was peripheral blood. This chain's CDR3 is CASSPRTGISYEQYF. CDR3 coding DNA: TGTGCCAGCAGTCCTCGGACAGGCATCTCCTACGAGCAGTACTTC.